This T cell receptor (beta chain) came from a study of post-analysis software for immune sequencing data. The study's findings and limits: Compared with controls, patients had more of roughly five TRBV segments, including TRBV5-6, TRBV5-1 and TRBV20-1.

A remark on this clonotype: The antigen is undetermined.

Prepared libraries of TCR beta cDNA carried unique molecular identifiers. Input of roughly 0.85 to 11 million T cells yielded a few hundred thousand cDNA molecules. TCRdb itself ran the PCR reads through MiXCR, one entry per CDR3 protein. The sample records 740,000 or so distinct CDR3 sequences, around 50% being singletons. The V end was cut by 5 bases, the J end by 5 bases, with 22 bases between. Germline values: CDR1 MNHEY, CDR2 SMNVEV (reference sequence). The CDR3 spans 16 residues. V is TRBV27 and J is TRBJ2-7; D may match TRBD1 or TRBD2 (6 bases each). The sequence derives from a girl between 5 and 17 years old with multiple sclerosis. The sequenced sample consisted of blood. The CDR3 sequence is CASSTTGAPGRNEQYF. CDR3 coding DNA: TGTGCCAGCAGTACGACGGGGGCACCAGGGAGGAACGAGCAGTACTTC.